A single TCR beta chain is shown here with its context. Its specificity is not known. CDR1 is ENHRY, CDR2 SYGVKD, per germline. J gave up 2 bases and V 0 bases, and 5 bases lay outside the gene matches. The CDR3 has 16 amino acids. One heparinised blood draw averaging approximately 0.11 L was given by each donor. Via CD45RO/CCR7/CD25/CD127/CD95/CD27, cells of the CD4+ naive, central memory, regulatory and stem cell-like memory subsets were sorted. This record belongs to a study of beta chain features in type 1 diabetes. Findings of the study overall: Moderate yet significant TCRB CDR3 shortening was seen in Type 1 diabetes patients in all four CD4+ subsets.

Expressed TCRB transcripts were sequenced after all isolated RNA was converted to cDNA. Sequencing was performed with immunoSEQ multiplex PCR; in TCRdb, only in-frame clones are kept and a portion is missing. The sample holds around 140,000 clones, around 9% seen once. This chain joins TRBV10-3 and TRBJ2-3; 7 bases align to TRBD1. The sample consisted of central memory CD4+ T cells from blood. This clonotype was sampled from a man under 40 with type 1 diabetes. CDR3 protein: CAISESGRGNTDTQYF. In DNA, the CDR3 is TGTGCCATCAGTGAGTCAGGCAGGGGGAACACAGATACGCAGTATTTT.